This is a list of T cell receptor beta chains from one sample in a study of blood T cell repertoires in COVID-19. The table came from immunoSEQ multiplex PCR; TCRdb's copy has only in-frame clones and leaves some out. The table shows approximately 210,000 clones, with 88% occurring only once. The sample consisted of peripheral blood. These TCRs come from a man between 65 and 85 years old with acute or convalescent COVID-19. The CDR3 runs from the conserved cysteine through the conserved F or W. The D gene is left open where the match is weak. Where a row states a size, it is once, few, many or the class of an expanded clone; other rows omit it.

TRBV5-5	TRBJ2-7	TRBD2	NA	CASSLWGGRASYEQYF	TGTGCCAGCAGCTTGTGGGGCGGGAGGGCCTCCTACGAGCAGTACTTC
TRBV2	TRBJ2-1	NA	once	CASSPGLSGRWVF	TGTGCCAGCAGCCCCGGACTATCCGGCCGATGGGTCTTC
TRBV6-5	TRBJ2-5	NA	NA	CASSPGTYQETQYF	TGTGCCAGCAGTCCGGGGACTTACCAAGAGACCCAGTACTTC
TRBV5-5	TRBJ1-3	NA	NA	CASSQPRYSGNTIYF	TGTGCCAGCAGCCAACCACGGTACTCTGGAAACACCATATATTTT
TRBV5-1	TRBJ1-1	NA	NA	CASSLTGYVEAFF	TGCGCCAGCAGCTTAACAGGGTATGTTGAAGCTTTCTTT
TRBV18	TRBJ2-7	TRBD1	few	CASSPPSTGAYEQYF	TGTGCCAGCTCACCACCATCGACAGGGGCCTACGAGCAGTACTTC
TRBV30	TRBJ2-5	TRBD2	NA	CAWSVPVGGARETQYF	TGTGCCTGGAGTGTCCCCGTCGGGGGGGCGCGGGAGACCCAGTACTTC
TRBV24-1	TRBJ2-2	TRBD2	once	CATSDRGLETNTGELFF	TGTGCCACCAGTGACCGCGGACTAGAGACGAACACCGGGGAGCTGTTTTTT
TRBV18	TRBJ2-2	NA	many	CASSPSGYANTGELFF	TGTGCCAGCTCACCATCCGGTTACGCGAACACCGGGGAGCTGTTTTTT
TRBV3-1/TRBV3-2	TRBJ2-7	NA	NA	CASSPEAVPYEQYF	TGTGCCAGCAGCCCCGAGGCCGTCCCCTACGAGCAGTACTTC
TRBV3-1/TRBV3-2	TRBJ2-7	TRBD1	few	CASSRTGTGSYEQYF	TGTGCCAGCAGCCGCACCGGGACAGGGTCCTACGAGCAGTACTTC
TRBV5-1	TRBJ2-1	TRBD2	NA	CASSILLAGGGYEQFF	TGCGCCAGCAGCATCCTTCTAGCGGGAGGCGGCTATGAGCAGTTCTTC
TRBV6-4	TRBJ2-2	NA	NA	CASSVEHTNTGELFF	TGTGCCAGCAGTGTGGAGCATACGAACACCGGGGAGCTGTTTTTT
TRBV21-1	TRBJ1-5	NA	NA	CASRGDNQPQHF	TGTGCCAGCAGAGGGGACAATCAGCCCCAGCATTTT
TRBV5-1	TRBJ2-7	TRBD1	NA	CASSLVQGVGSYEQYF	TGCGCCAGCAGCTTGGTTCAGGGGGTCGGCTCCTACGAGCAGTACTTC
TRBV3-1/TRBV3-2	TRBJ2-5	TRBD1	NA	CASSQDRWTGFDETQYF	TGTGCCAGCAGCCAAGATAGATGGACAGGGTTCGATGAGACCCAGTACTTC
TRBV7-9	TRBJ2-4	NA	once	CASSLGAGKNIQYF	TGTGCCAGCAGCTTAGGGGCAGGTAAAAACATTCAGTACTTC
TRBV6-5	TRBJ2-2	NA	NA	CASSYIATGELFF	TGTGCCAGCAGTTACATAGCTACCGGGGAGCTGTTTTTT
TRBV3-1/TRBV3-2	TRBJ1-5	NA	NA	CASSQGGAFNQPQHF	TGTGCCAGCAGCCAAGGAGGCGCGTTTAATCAGCCCCAGCATTTT
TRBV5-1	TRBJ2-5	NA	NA	CASSTEGKTQYF	TGCGCCAGCAGCACGGAGGGGAAAACCCAGTACTTC
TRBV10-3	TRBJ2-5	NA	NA	CAIAGEGVQETQYF	TGTGCCATCGCCGGCGAGGGGGTCCAGGAGACCCAGTACTTC
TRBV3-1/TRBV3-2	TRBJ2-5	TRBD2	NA	CASSQEGTSGRGETQYF	TGTGCCAGCAGCCAAGAGGGGACTAGCGGGAGGGGGGAGACCCAGTACTTC
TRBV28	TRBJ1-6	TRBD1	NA	CASIKDRAASPLHF	TGTGCCAGCATCAAGGACAGGGCGGCTTCACCCCTCCACTTT
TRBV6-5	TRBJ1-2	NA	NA	CASRDSHSLGYTF	TGTGCCAGCAGGGACAGCCATTCCCTTGGCTACACCTTC
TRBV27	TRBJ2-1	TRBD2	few	CASSLTSGSLIYNEQFF	TGTGCCAGCAGTTTAACTAGCGGGAGCCTCATCTACAATGAGCAGTTCTTC
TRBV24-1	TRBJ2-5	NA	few	CATSDDAGIETQYF	TGTGCCACCAGTGATGACGCGGGTATCGAGACCCAGTACTTC
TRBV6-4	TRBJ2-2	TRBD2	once	CASSEGGSPGELFF	TGTGCCAGCAGTGAAGGCGGGAGTCCCGGGGAGCTGTTTTTT
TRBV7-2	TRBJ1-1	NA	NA	CASRTIQGVNTEAFF	TGTGCCAGCAGGACCATACAGGGAGTGAACACTGAAGCTTTCTTT
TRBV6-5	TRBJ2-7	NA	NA	CASSRLDSYEQYF	TGTGCCAGCAGTCGACTGGATTCCTACGAGCAGTACTTC
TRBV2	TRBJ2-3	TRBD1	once	CASSRQGGTDTQYF	TGTGCCAGCAGTAGACAGGGGGGAACAGATACGCAGTATTTT
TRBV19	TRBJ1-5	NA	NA	CASSITGPGGWQPQHF	TGTGCCAGTAGTATAACGGGGCCCGGGGGGTGGCAGCCCCAGCATTTT
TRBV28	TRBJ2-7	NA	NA	CASSLSRVSSYEQYF	TGTGCCAGCAGTTTATCCAGGGTGAGCTCCTACGAGCAGTACTTC
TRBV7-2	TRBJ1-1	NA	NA	CASSLATANTEAFF	TGTGCCAGCAGCTTAGCTACAGCAAACACTGAAGCTTTCTTT
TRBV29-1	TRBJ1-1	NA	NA	CSVRRQGNTEAFF	TGCAGCGTACGACGGCAGGGCAACACTGAAGCTTTCTTT
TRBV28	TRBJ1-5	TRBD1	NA	CASSLLQGAIQPQHF	TGTGCCAGCAGTTTATTGCAGGGGGCGATTCAGCCCCAGCATTTT
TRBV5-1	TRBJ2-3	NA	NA	CASSFIGTSTDTQYF	TGCGCCAGCAGCTTTATAGGGACTAGCACAGATACGCAGTATTTT
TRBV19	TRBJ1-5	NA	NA	CASSANRYQPQHF	TGTGCCAGTAGTGCCAACAGGTATCAGCCCCAGCATTTT
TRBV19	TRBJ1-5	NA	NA	CASSLGRTRNQPQHF	TGTGCCAGTAGTCTAGGTCGGACACGCAATCAGCCCCAGCATTTT
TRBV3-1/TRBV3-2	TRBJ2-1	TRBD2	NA	CASSQVGTSGSNEQFF	TGTGCCAGCAGCCAAGTCGGGACTAGCGGGAGTAATGAGCAGTTCTTC